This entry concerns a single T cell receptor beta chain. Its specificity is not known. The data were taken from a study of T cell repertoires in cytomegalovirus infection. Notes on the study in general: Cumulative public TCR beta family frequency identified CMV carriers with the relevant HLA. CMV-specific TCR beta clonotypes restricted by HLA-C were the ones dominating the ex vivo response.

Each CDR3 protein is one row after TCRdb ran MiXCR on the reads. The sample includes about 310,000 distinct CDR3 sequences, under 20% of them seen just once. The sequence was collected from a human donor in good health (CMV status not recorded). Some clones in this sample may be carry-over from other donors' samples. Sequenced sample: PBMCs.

CDR3 amino acids: CASSLLGTENNEQFF. The CDR3 bases are TGCGCCAGCAGCTTATTGGGGACAGAAAACAATGAGCAGTTCTTC. This rearrangement joins TRBV5-1 to TRBJ2-1, with 7 positions matching TRBD1. The V segment lost 2 bases and the J segment 5 bases; nucleotides outside the gene matches: 7. This CDR3 region has 15 residues. Per germline, CDR1 SGHRS and CDR2 YFSETQ.